This entry describes one TCR beta chain. This sample was included in a study of blood T cell repertoires in COVID-19. Across the whole study: Collection of acute and convalescent COVID-19 samples took place in the United States, Italy and Spain. PBMCs, B-cell-depleted T cells, or T cells provided the cDNA or gDNA that made up the material.

Germline values: CDR1 SGHTA, CDR2 FQGTGA. The CDR3 extends over 15 amino acids. Germline trimming cut 5 bases from V and 4 bases from J; bases unmatched to any gene: 9. Authors' methods: Quantification of nucleated cells was approximated via reference gene primer amplification. Here immunoSEQ multiplex PCR was the method, and the copy in TCRdb shows in-frame clones only, minus some. The DNA was the basis for D and trimming; V, J and clone size are from that table. Here the sample spans around 76,000 clones, 90% to 95% being singletons. This clonotype originated in a human donor in a cohort sampled during active COVID-19. The sample consisted of peripheral blood. This chain links TRBV7-3 with TRBJ2-3; 7 bases line up with TRBD2. The CDR3 nucleotides read TGTGCCAGCAGCCCCTTGACGGGGGGACCAGATACGCAGTATTTT. The encoded protein is CASSPLTGGPDTQYF. Full variable domain (rest looked up from reference TRBV7-3 and TRBJ2-3): GAGVSQTPSNKVTEKGKYVELRCDPISGHTALYWYRQSLGQGPEFLIYFQGTGAADDSGLPNDRFFAVRPEGSVSTLKIQRTERGDSAVYLCASSPLTGGPDTQYFGPGTRLTVL.